This TCR beta chain was documented in a study of regulatory T cells in long-lasting Graves disease. Study results and limitations: Persistent patients had more shared public clonotypes (fewer than 3,000) than new patients (approximately 920).

Arm-PCR of CDR3 regions with iRepertoire HTBI primers generated TCR beta libraries. TCRdb analysed the multiplex PCR reads with MiXCR anew, one entry per CDR3 protein. In the table there are about 500,000 distinct CDR3 sequences, around 16% of which are singletons. Documented time point: newly diagnosed GD, antithyroid drugs for less than 3 months. With RNA extracted from PBMCs as input, the TCR library was made. The patients were enrolled through endocrinology in Xi'an, China. This CDR3 has 11 amino acids. Germline CDR1 reads LNHNV; CDR2 reads YYDKDF (reference sequence). Trimming removed 4 bases at V and 5 bases at J, with 5 bases between. This clonotype was picked up a small number of times. Its antigen remains unknown. A further study also used this sample, focusing on T cells in Graves' hyperthyroidism and ophthalmopathy. That publication notes: Most expanded thyroid clonotypes above 0.001 recurred in blood.

The V and J genes are TRBV15 and TRBJ1-1; D uncertain. This material consisted of peripheral blood mononuclear cells (PBMCs), taken at new diagnosis, from a patient treated with antithyroid drugs. The TCR was taken from a man between 35 and 55 years old with Graves disease. In DNA, the CDR3 is TGTGCCACCAGCAAGGGAACTGAAGCTTTCTTT. This encodes CATSKGTEAFF.